This T cell receptor (beta chain) was identified in a study of T cell clonality in common variable immunodeficiency. Profiling relied on immunoSEQ multiplex PCR, and the TCRdb table lists in-frame clones only, not all of them. The table records approximately 51,000 clones without singletons, the ten largest covering about 5.9%. This clone was observed at least ten times. The read halts 3 residues ahead of the CDR3 end, with the missing end drawn from the germline J gene. Trimming pared 4 bases from V and 1 base from J, leaving 7 bases between. The CDR3 has 13 amino acids. Germline-derived CDR1 and CDR2 are SGHAT and FQNNGV.

This clonotype originated in a person aged 18-69 years in good health. The chain combines TRBV11-2 with TRBJ1-1; D is unresolved. Source material: peripheral blood mononuclear cells. Partial CDR3 DNA: TGTGCCAGCAGCTCCCGGGGGAACACTGAA. Residues: CASSSRGNTE. The whole CDR3 sequence is CASSSRGNTEAFF.